The clone carrying this T cell receptor (beta chain) was observed a handful of times. The sample is drawn from a study of blood T cell repertoires in COVID-19. The repertoire was sequenced with immunoSEQ multiplex PCR; TCRdb's copy has only in-frame clones and lacks some. Among 150,000 or so clones listed, 85% were seen once. The specimen sequenced was peripheral blood. The sequence derives from a human donor with acute or convalescent COVID-19. The donor label of this sample is uncertain.

The CDR3 is CAWSVTQGDGYTF. The CDR3 DNA reads as TGTGCCTGGAGTGTTACCCAGGGGGATGGCTACACCTTC. J is TRBJ1-2 and V is TRBV30; TRBD1 matches 7 bases. CDR3 size: 13 residues. CDR1 is GTSNPN, CDR2 SVGIG, per germline (reference sequence). Trimming took 0 bases from V and 6 from J; bases not matched to a gene: 4.